One and the same sample provided the 10 T cell receptor beta chains below, sequenced in a study of shared clonotypes between healthy human individuals (TCRdb year 2020). Libraries were prepared through the immunoSEQ multiplex PCR assay. In its TCRdb copy, this immuneACCESS table keeps in-frame sequences only and misses some clones. Where compared with another copy, unresolved V genes explain less than half of these, and the others have no known cause. The sample table records approximately 1,500,000 clones; approximately 98% of these occur just once. The top ten constitute roughly 0.45% of the sample. The sample taken for sequencing was naive CD4+ T cells sorted from blood. The cell subset or site label, as the study defines it: CD45RA+ positively selected. The receptor set was obtained from a man aged 25-45 years in good health.

Turning to this clone: A junction end diverges from the germline sequence, so it may reflect a read error. The V call is TRBV7-7, the J call TRBJ2-3; 16 nucleotides match TRBD2. The CDR3 is 16 residues long. The germline CDR1 and CDR2 sequences are SSHAT and FNYEAQ (reference sequence). The CDR3 DNA is TGTGCTAGCAGCCCGGGACTAGCGGGAGGGCCGCATACGCAGTATTTT. Translating it yields CASSPGLAGGPHTQYF.

The J gene is TRBJ2-7, the V gene TRBV11-1, with a tentative D call TRBD2 (6 bases). V was clipped by 8 bases and J by 2 bases, with 16 bases between them. The CDR3 sequence is 14 residues long. Germline V gives CDR1 SGHAT, CDR2 FQDESV (reference sequence). CDR3 bases: TGTGCCAGCTCCCCTTTTGGAGGGCCCTACGAGCAGTACTTC. Its protein product is CASSPFGGPYEQYF.

V usage is TRBV27 and J usage is TRBJ2-3; 8 nucleotides agree with TRBD2. The ends lost 7 bases at V and 4 bases at J; junction bases unmatched: 13. The CDR3 is made up of 16 amino acids. Looked up from germline, CDR1 is MNHEY and CDR2 is SMNVEV (reference sequence). The CDR3 coding sequence is TGTGCCAGCACCAAATCGGGACTAGGGGCCCCAGATACGCAGTATTTT. Its protein is CASTKSGLGAPDTQYF.

J is TRBJ2-1 and V is TRBV5-6; D may be TRBD2 (6 bases). The ends were cut back, 0 bases at V and 5 bases at J, with 15 bases in the middle. The germline gives CDR1 SGHDT, CDR2 YYEEEE. The CDR3 consists of 16 residues. This CDR3 is CASSLARGEVHNEQFF. The CDR3 coding sequence is TGTGCCAGCAGCTTGGCCCGAGGGGAGGTCCACAATGAGCAGTTCTTC.

The chain carries TRBV2 and TRBJ2-7; D gene ambiguous. The germline V and J ends were trimmed by 7 bases and 5 bases, with 12 bases remaining between them. Germline-derived CDR1 and CDR2 are SNHLY and FYNNEI. The CDR3 runs to 12 residues. The CDR3 DNA follows: TGTGCCAGCAACCGGGTACAAGACGAGCAGTACTTC. The encoded protein is CASNRVQDEQYF.

This chain uses TRBV5-5 with TRBJ2-2; 7 bases align to TRBD1. The V gene end was trimmed by 4 bases and the J gene end by 4 bases; junction bases not matched to a gene: 7. CDR1 and CDR2 from the germline V gene are SGHKS and YYEKEE (reference sequence). The CDR3 consists of 15 residues. The DNA of the CDR3 is TGTGCCAGCAGCCGACAGACAGGGATCACCGGGGAGCTGTTTTTT. Its protein product is CASSRQTGITGELFF. Complete variable domain (other parts from reference TRBV5-5 and TRBJ2-2): DAGVTQSPTHLIKTRGQQVTLRCSPISGHKSVSWYQQVLGQGPQFIFQYYEKEERGRGNFPDRFSARQFPNYSSELNVNALLLGDSALYLCASSRQTGITGELFFGEGSRLTVL.

In regard to this clone: Other nucleotide sequences in the sample specify the same CDR3. The genes are TRBV20-1 and TRBJ1-5; D is undetermined. Trimming stripped 5 bases from V and 7 bases from J, with 6 bases between. The CDR3 extends over 10 amino acids. Germline CDR1 reads DFQATT; CDR2 reads SNEGSKA (reference sequence). The CDR3: CSAGPQPQHF. In DNA form, the CDR3 reads TGCAGTGCTGGCCCGCAGCCCCAGCATTTT.

The chain links TRBV4-3 to TRBJ2-6; weak D call: TRBD1 (6 bases). The germline gives CDR1 LGHNA, CDR2 YSLEER. Trimming shortened V by 0 bases and J by 3 bases, and 15 bases separated the two germline ends. This CDR3 spans 18 amino acids. The CDR3 region is CASSQDLGPGVGANVLTF. CDR3 nucleotide sequence: TGCGCCAGCAGCCAAGATCTCGGGCCAGGGGTTGGGGCCAACGTCCTGACTTTC.

The chain recombines TRBV29-1 with TRBJ1-1, with D possibly TRBD1 on 6 matching bases. The CDR3 is made up of 18 amino acids. From germline, CDR1 is SQVTM and CDR2 ANQGSEA. Trimming stripped 4 bases from V and 1 base from J, with 25 bases between. CDR3 loop: CSVGKTRGLGAENTEAFF. CDR3 nucleotide sequence: TGCAGCGTTGGAAAAACAAGAGGGTTGGGGGCGGAGAACACTGAAGCTTTCTTT.

The chain joins TRBV11-2 to TRBJ1-2; D ambiguous. V lost 6 bases and J lost 8, with 16 bases in between. CDR3 size: 13 residues. Germline lookup yields CDR1 SGHAT and CDR2 FQNNGV. The CDR3 sequence: CASSFNPNGGYTF. CDR3 DNA sequence: TGTGCCAGCAGTTTTAACCCGAACGGCGGCTACACCTTC.